This T cell receptor beta chain was documented in a study of T cell changes during pregnancy in multiple sclerosis. The CDR3 spans 16 residues. The ends were cut back, 5 bases at V and 0 bases at J, with 12 bases in the middle. In germline, CDR1 is SGHDT, CDR2 YYEEEE. Method: immunoSEQ multiplex PCR; TCRdb's copy keeps in-frame clones and lacks some. The sample includes around 56,000 clones, 90% to 95% seen only once; the top ten take 0.6% to 0.9%. The sample here was CD4+ T cells from peripheral blood mononuclear cells, taken in the first trimester of pregnancy. The origin of this receptor is a female donor with multiple sclerosis, enrolled in a pregnancy study. The chain links TRBV5-6 to TRBJ2-6; no definite D call. CDR3 coding DNA: TGTGCCAGCAGGTCACAGATACGCTCTGGGGCCAACGTCCTGACTTTC. This codes for CASRSQIRSGANVLTF.